This T cell receptor beta chain derives from a study of response to subunit inactivated influenza vaccine. Whole-study results and caveats: Authors suggested seasonal influenza vaccinations each recruit few new T cells.

Each CDR3 protein gets one entry after TCRdb re-called the RT-PCR reads with MiXCR. The data contain approximately 520,000 distinct CDR3 sequences, 16% of them singletons. This clonotype was seen more than once but under ten times. Its specificity is not known. This CDR3 has 15 residues. Germline loops: CDR1 MDHEN, CDR2 SYDVKM. V was pared by 8 bases and J by 5 bases, with 8 bases of the junction left unmatched. The receptor's source is a man between 50 and 75 years old who received an inactivated influenza vaccine. The chain joins TRBV28 to TRBJ2-5; 13 bases agree with TRBD2. The source was CD4+ T cells sorted from PBMCs, collected around 25 months after vaccination. The CDR3 loop reads CASGTSGGAYETQYF. CDR3 nucleotide sequence: TGTGCCAGCGGAACTAGCGGGGGGGCCTATGAGACCCAGTACTTC.